These T cell receptor beta chains were read from a single sample in a study of T cells after yellow fever vaccination. Via MiXCR, TCRdb re-called the 5' RACE reads, giving one row per CDR3 protein. Here the sample spans about 330,000 distinct CDR3 sequences, around 6.8% being singletons. This sample comprised PBMCs, obtained about 49 days after the first yellow fever vaccination. The receptors shown here come from a man aged 18 to 29 who received the YFV17D yellow fever vaccine. CDR3s include the opening cysteine and the closing phenylalanine or tryptophan. Each record gives: V gene, clone size, D gene, J gene, CDR3 protein, CDR3 DNA. D genes are given only for firm matches. Only part of the rows carry a size: once, few, many, or a class if the clone is expanded.

v_call: TRBV27
clone_size: few
d_call: -
j_call: TRBJ2-5
cdr3_aa: CASSFSRLLKETQYF
cdr3_nt: TGTGCCAGCAGTTTCTCCCGACTACTTAAAGAGACCCAGTACTTC

v_call: TRBV28
clone_size: few
d_call: -
j_call: TRBJ1-5
cdr3_aa: CASSLYKQPQHF
cdr3_nt: TGTGCCAGCAGTTTATACAAGCAGCCCCAGCATTTT

v_call: TRBV7-3
clone_size: few
d_call: -
j_call: TRBJ2-1
cdr3_aa: CASSSRGGYNEQFF
cdr3_nt: TGTGCCAGCAGCTCCCGGGGCGGATACAATGAGCAGTTCTTC

v_call: TRBV30
clone_size: many
d_call: TRBD2
j_call: TRBJ2-3
cdr3_aa: CAWSLGLAGGLDTQYF
cdr3_nt: TGTGCCTGGAGTCTGGGACTAGCGGGGGGATTGGATACGCAGTATTTT

v_call: TRBV3-1
clone_size: few
d_call: -
j_call: TRBJ1-3
cdr3_aa: CASSQEFWSSGNTIYF
cdr3_nt: TGTGCCAGCAGCCAAGAGTTCTGGAGCTCTGGAAACACCATATATTTT

v_call: TRBV5-4
clone_size: -
d_call: TRBD1
j_call: TRBJ2-5
cdr3_aa: CASLGTGGADETQYF
cdr3_nt: TGTGCCAGCCTCGGGACAGGGGGAGCGGACGAGACCCAGTACTTC

v_call: TRBV6-5
clone_size: few
d_call: -
j_call: TRBJ1-6
cdr3_aa: CASSYASGSPLHF
cdr3_nt: TGTGCCAGCAGTTACGCTAGCGGGTCACCCCTCCACTTT

v_call: TRBV30
clone_size: -
d_call: -
j_call: TRBJ1-6
cdr3_aa: CARTEKYNSPLHF
cdr3_nt: TGTGCCCGGACGGAGAAATATAATTCACCCCTCCACTTT

v_call: TRBV6-1
clone_size: -
d_call: -
j_call: TRBJ1-2
cdr3_aa: CASRGTSRGGYTF
cdr3_nt: TGTGCCAGCAGGGGGACTTCACGAGGTGGCTACACCTTC

v_call: TRBV20-1
clone_size: many
d_call: -
j_call: TRBJ1-1
cdr3_aa: CSASQGSATEAFF
cdr3_nt: TGCAGTGCTAGCCAGGGTAGTGCGACTGAAGCTTTCTTT

v_call: TRBV7-9
clone_size: many
d_call: -
j_call: TRBJ1-2
cdr3_aa: CASSLSTPNYGYTF
cdr3_nt: TGTGCCAGCAGCTTGAGCACCCCTAACTATGGCTACACCTTC

v_call: TRBV27
clone_size: few
d_call: -
j_call: TRBJ2-1
cdr3_aa: CASSWTLSSYNEQFF
cdr3_nt: TGTGCCAGCAGTTGGACCTTAAGCTCCTACAATGAGCAGTTCTTC

v_call: TRBV30
clone_size: -
d_call: -
j_call: TRBJ2-3
cdr3_aa: CAWTATDTQYF
cdr3_nt: TGTGCCTGGACAGCGACAGATACGCAGTATTTT

v_call: TRBV12-3/TRBV12-4
clone_size: -
d_call: -
j_call: TRBJ2-1
cdr3_aa: CASSPLDTGPAGFF
cdr3_nt: TGTGCCAGCAGCCCCCTGGATACGGGGCCAGCCGGGTTCTTC

v_call: TRBV6-1
clone_size: few
d_call: TRBD1
j_call: TRBJ1-5
cdr3_aa: CASISGQEGNQPQHF
cdr3_nt: TGTGCCAGCATAAGTGGACAGGAAGGCAATCAGCCCCAGCATTTT

v_call: TRBV4-3
clone_size: -
d_call: -
j_call: TRBJ1-6
cdr3_aa: CASSQVAGVGSPLHF
cdr3_nt: TGCGCCAGCAGCCAAGTTGCAGGGGTGGGTTCACCCCTCCACTTT

v_call: TRBV20-1
clone_size: -
d_call: -
j_call: TRBJ2-3
cdr3_aa: CSAITSSTDTQYF
cdr3_nt: TGCAGTGCTATTACTTCTAGCACAGATACGCAGTATTTT

v_call: TRBV12-3/TRBV12-4
clone_size: many
d_call: TRBD1
j_call: TRBJ1-6
cdr3_aa: CASSQIQGALSPLHF
cdr3_nt: TGTGCCAGCAGCCAGATACAGGGGGCTCTTTCACCCCTCCACTTT

v_call: TRBV9
clone_size: many
d_call: -
j_call: TRBJ2-3
cdr3_aa: CASSVEGSTDTQYF
cdr3_nt: TGTGCCAGCAGCGTAGAGGGTAGCACAGATACGCAGTATTTT

v_call: TRBV6-1
clone_size: -
d_call: -
j_call: TRBJ1-2
cdr3_aa: CATHSTIGNYGYTF
cdr3_nt: TGTGCCACCCACTCAACGATAGGGAACTATGGCTACACCTTC

v_call: TRBV3-1
clone_size: -
d_call: -
j_call: TRBJ1-5
cdr3_aa: CASSQVEAQPQHF
cdr3_nt: TGTGCCAGCAGCCAAGTGGAGGCTCAGCCCCAGCATTTT

v_call: TRBV20-1
clone_size: -
d_call: -
j_call: TRBJ1-5
cdr3_aa: CSAVPRQGNQPQHF
cdr3_nt: TGCAGTGCAGTTCCTAGGCAGGGGAATCAGCCCCAGCATTTT

v_call: TRBV20-1
clone_size: few
d_call: -
j_call: TRBJ2-1
cdr3_aa: CGGEYNEQFF
cdr3_nt: TGCGGAGGAGAGTACAATGAGCAGTTCTTC

v_call: TRBV7-6
clone_size: few
d_call: -
j_call: TRBJ2-1
cdr3_aa: CASSPGYLPLYNEQFF
cdr3_nt: TGTGCCAGCAGCCCAGGGTACCTCCCTCTATACAATGAGCAGTTCTTC

v_call: TRBV5-6
clone_size: few
d_call: TRBD2
j_call: TRBJ2-5
cdr3_aa: CASSLEVGGGETQYF
cdr3_nt: TGTGCCAGCAGCTTGGAAGTGGGCGGGGGAGAGACCCAGTACTTC

v_call: TRBV19
clone_size: few
d_call: -
j_call: TRBJ1-5
cdr3_aa: CASSIDLRLPQHF
cdr3_nt: TGTGCCAGTAGTATAGATCTTAGGCTGCCCCAGCATTTT

v_call: TRBV5-1
clone_size: -
d_call: -
j_call: TRBJ1-4
cdr3_aa: CASSRGIGDPATNEKLFF
cdr3_nt: TGCGCCAGCAGCAGGGGTATAGGAGATCCGGCAACTAATGAAAAACTGTTTTTT

v_call: TRBV7-2
clone_size: few
d_call: -
j_call: TRBJ1-2
cdr3_aa: CASEGTFYGYTF
cdr3_nt: TGTGCCAGTGAAGGGACTTTCTATGGCTACACCTTC

v_call: TRBV20-1
clone_size: few
d_call: -
j_call: TRBJ2-3
cdr3_aa: CSAPRPGEDTQYF
cdr3_nt: TGCAGTGCTCCCCGGCCCGGGGAAGATACGCAGTATTTT

v_call: TRBV7-2
clone_size: many
d_call: -
j_call: TRBJ2-1
cdr3_aa: CASSLRGVTSYNEQFF
cdr3_nt: TGTGCCAGCAGCCTAAGAGGAGTAACCTCCTACAATGAGCAGTTCTTC